These T cell receptor beta chains were read from a single sample in a study of T cell responses to AZD1222 COVID-19 vaccine. Sequencing was performed with immunoSEQ multiplex PCR; in TCRdb, only in-frame clones are kept and a portion is missing. The repertoire has over 60,000 clones, about 88% of them found once; the top ten carry approximately 4.8%. Material: peripheral blood, obtained 28 days after the second dose of the MenACWY control vaccine. The receptor set was obtained from an adult who received the MenACWY meningococcal vaccine as a control. The CDR3 runs from the conserved cysteine through the conserved F or W. Fields, in order: clone size, V gene, J gene, CDR3 protein. Size is stated for part of the rows, as once, few or many counts, or as a class when the clone is expanded.

>.|TRBV19|TRBJ2-1
CASSIGGRPVFF
>.|TRBV19|TRBJ2-5
CASSSQGGQETQYF
>.|TRBV12-3/TRBV12-4|TRBJ2-5
CASSSQITQTQYF
>.|TRBV29-1|TRBJ2-7
CSARDTGYEQYF
>.|TRBV2|TRBJ2-3
CASSPPFTDTQYF
>few|TRBV7-2|TRBJ1-1
CASSPQGDTEAFF
>.|TRBV28|TRBJ1-5
CASRRPSAGNQPQHF
>.|TRBV27|TRBJ2-7
CASSPRGLSSEQYF
>few|TRBV9|TRBJ2-5
CASSVGRRGQGQETQYF
>once|TRBV10-3|TRBJ2-7
CAIKGQSSYEQYF
>.|TRBV11-2|TRBJ2-1
CASSLAAGMKFF
>.|TRBV27|TRBJ1-4
CASSPWTGDPNEKLFF
>once|TRBV6-5|TRBJ1-1
CASSRGGVEAFF
>.|TRBV18|TRBJ1-5
CASSPGGGNQPQHF